This T cell receptor beta chain came from a study of blood T cell repertoires in COVID-19. Study background: COVID-19 samples from acute and convalescent phases originated in the United States, Italy and Spain. Sources were T cells, B-cell-depleted T cells, or PBMCs; the material itself was cDNA or gDNA.

In terms of age and location, participants ranged from roughly 18 to 100 years and lived in about two dozen US areas. Participants had their cohort set by participant-reported clinical history. Profiled with immunoSEQ multiplex PCR; TCRdb holds only in-frame clones, not every one. The sample records around 200,000 clones, about 82% being singletons. The length of the CDR3 is 15 residues. V lost 7 bases to trimming and J lost 1 base, with 15 bases between them. Germline loops: CDR1 MGHDK, CDR2 SYGVNS. The sample consisted of PBMCs or T cells enriched from blood (not recorded which). The chain joins TRBV25-1 to TRBJ2-3; possibly TRBD2 for D (6 bases). This TCR came from a man between 35 and 55 years old with acute COVID-19. CDR3 nucleotide sequence: TGTGCCAGCAATGTGGTTGGGGAGGGCACAGATACGCAGTATTTT. Its translation is CASNVVGEGTDTQYF.